Listed here are 10 T cell receptor beta chains from one sample, sequenced in a study of blood T cell repertoires in COVID-19 (dated by TCRdb to 2018 to 2021). The method behind the library was the immunoSEQ multiplex PCR assay. Held by TCRdb, this immuneACCESS table contains in-frame sequences only and omits some clones. Under half of the omission traces to an unresolved V gene where checked; the cause of the rest is unknown. The sample contains about 120,000 clones, more than 80% of them found a single time. 10% of the sample comes from the top ten. Sequenced: peripheral blood. These receptor sequences come from a human donor in a cohort sampled during active COVID-19.

V usage is TRBV27 and J usage is TRBJ1-5, with D unresolved. The CDR3 length is 14 residues. With 1 base removed from V and 4 bases from J, the gap between germline ends came to 8 bases. Germline values: CDR1 MNHEY, CDR2 SMNVEV (reference sequence). The CDR3 DNA reads TGTGCCAGCAGTTTATGGGGAGGGAATCAGCCCCAGCATTTT. Translation: CASSLWGGNQPQHF.

This chain uses TRBV9 with TRBJ2-7, with a weak D call TRBD2 (6 bases). The length of the CDR3 is 14 residues. V lost 0 bases, J lost 0 bases, and 7 bases lay in between. The germline CDR1 and CDR2 sequences are SGDLS and YYNGEE. CDR3: CASSVVGGSYEQYF. CDR3 DNA: TGTGCCAGCAGCGTAGTGGGAGGCTCCTACGAGCAGTACTTC.

The rearrangement links TRBV24-1 to TRBJ2-7, with 7 positions matching TRBD2. The CDR3 runs 16 residues. V lost 2 bases to trimming and J lost 4 bases; unmatched junction nucleotides: 10. Germline CDR1 KGHDR, CDR2 SFDVKD. This chain's CDR3 is CATSDSLAERGYEQYF. The CDR3 nucleotides read TGTGCCACCAGTGATTCGCTAGCGGAGAGGGGTTACGAGCAGTACTTC.

In this sample, this clone turned up a few times. The gene calls are TRBV15 and TRBJ2-7, with D unclear. This CDR3 has 14 amino acids. Germline CDR1 LNHNV, CDR2 YYDKDF (reference sequence). V was trimmed by 1 base and J by 3 bases, leaving 10 bases between them. CDR3 nucleotide sequence: TGTGCCACCAGCAGAGGGTCTAGAAGCTACGAGCAGTACTTC. Its translation: CATSRGSRSYEQYF.

The rearrangement uses TRBV30 and TRBJ1-1; D is unclear. CDR3 length equals 13 residues. CDR1 is GTSNPN and CDR2 is SVGIG in the germline V gene (reference sequence). Trimming stripped 3 bases from V and 5 bases from J, with 13 bases between. The CDR3 sequence is CAWSFFRGTEAFF. CDR3 bases: TGTGCCTGGAGCTTTTTTCGGGGTACTGAAGCTTTCTTT.

In its sample, this clone was seen once. This chain links TRBV28 with TRBJ1-5; D is perhaps TRBD1 (6 bases). CDR3 length: 17 amino acids. Germline-derived CDR1 and CDR2 are MDHEN and SYDVKM. Trimming removed 2 bases at V and 0 bases at J, with 14 bases between. Here the CDR3 reads CASSLVRGTFSNQPQHF. CDR3 DNA sequence: TGTGCCAGCAGTTTAGTCAGGGGAACTTTTAGCAATCAGCCCCAGCATTTT.

This clone was observed a single time. This rearrangement joins TRBV18 to TRBJ2-1; the D gene is possibly TRBD1 (6 bases). CDR3 length equals 19 residues. Trimming pared 6 bases from V and 0 bases from J, leaving 24 bases between. From germline, CDR1 is KGHSH and CDR2 LQKENI. Written as DNA, the CDR3 is TGTGCCAGCTCCCCCCCGCCAGGGGAAACAAAAAGCTCCTACAATGAGCAGTTCTTC. Protein sequence: CASSPPPGETKSSYNEQFF.

The rearrangement uses TRBV13 and TRBJ2-5, with a possible D match to TRBD1 (7 bases). The CDR3 length is 14 residues. The germline V gene has CDR1 PRHDT and CDR2 FYEKMQ (reference sequence). Trimming took 0 bases from V and 5 from J, leaving 10 bases between them. CDR3 bases: TGTGCCAGCAGCTTAGGACAGGGGAGGGAGACCCAGTACTTC. Protein product: CASSLGQGRETQYF.

The chain employs TRBV7-6 and TRBJ2-3, with 14 positions matching TRBD2. CDR3 length equals 18 residues. Germline trimming cut 5 bases from V and 6 bases from J; bases unmatched to any gene: 13. The germline CDR1 and CDR2 sequences are SGHVS and FNYEAQ. Here the CDR3 reads CASSRGTSGSSGGDTQYF. The CDR3 DNA is TGTGCCAGCAGCCGCGGGACTAGCGGGAGTTCCGGCGGGGATACGCAGTATTTT.

J is TRBJ1-1 and V is TRBV29-1, with D tentatively TRBD1 (5 bases). CDR1 is SQVTM and CDR2 is ANQGSEA in the germline V gene. Trimming stripped 2 bases from V and 4 bases from J, with 14 bases between. The length of the CDR3 is 14 residues. CDR3 DNA sequence: TGCAGCGTTGAATGGGGGGTGAAGGGCACTGAAGCTTTCTTT. Translation gives CSVEWGVKGTEAFF.